This TCR beta chain originates from a study of memory CD4+ T cells and cytomegalovirus serostatus (dated by TCRdb to the late 2010s). With respect to the entire study: The cohort included around 35 healthy adults from Belgium, of whom 9 were CMV seropositive and 24 were CMV seronegative. CD4+ memory TCRbeta repertoires of a Belgian cohort with known cytomegalovirus serostatus were sequenced in order to replicate a published TCR-based CMV serostatus classifier. Points the paper makes about the study in general: Only CD4+CD45RO+ memory cells were sequenced, in contrast to the original study, in which naive and memory CD4+ and CD8+ populations were covered. The results were interpreted as suggesting that the CMV-associated TCR signature is mostly present in the CD4+ memory repertoire. A median bootstrapped AUC of around 0.95 with a 95% CI of 0.76-1.00 was achieved on the Belgian cohort by the original-framework classifier. Of 164 previously reported CMV-associated TCRbeta sequences, about 62 appeared in the CD4+ memory repertoires, each in one to five individuals. For predicting CMV serostatus, the median bootstrapped AUC was approximately 0.96 using the original framework and about 0.9 using a US-trained random forest.

Inclusive of the bounding cysteine and phenylalanine, the CDR3 is 15 residues long. The sequence is cut down to CDR3 DNA, 45 bases in frame from base 1. Taken from the germline V gene (reference sequence), the CDR1 and CDR2 loops are SEHNR and FQNEAQ. V drops 4 bases and J drops 7 bases, leaving 16 bases in between. Single viable CD3+CD4+CD8-CD45RO+ cells were sorted as memory CD4+ T cells on a FACSAria II. CMV serostatus was determined with a Roche Elecsys assay detecting serum IgG against CMV pp150, pp28, p38 and p52. After thawing, total CD4+ T cells were enriched by positive selection with CD4 magnetic microbeads. The samples came from a separate study whose specific focus was interrogating the CD4+ T cell memory repertoire. Following standard operating procedures, peripheral blood mononuclear cells were isolated and cryopreserved, while serum was kept at -80 degrees C. The staining relied on CD3-PerCP (BW264/56), CD4-APC (RPA-T4), CD45RO-PE (UCHT1) and CD8-Pacific Orange (3B5) antibodies, and Sytox blue was used to exclude non-viable cells.

Genomic DNA was extracted from sorted cells with the Quick-DNA Microprep Kit. Amplification of TCRbeta DNA was done with the immunoSEQ hsTCRbeta kit, following the protocol from the manufacturer. An Illumina MiSeq instrument was used to sequence the TCRbeta libraries. The paper's data handling went like this. Following removal of out-of-frame sequences, more than 2,000,000 distinct TCRbeta sequences were retained, with an average of about 70,000 per individual. Each individual was scored using the number of about 180 previously reported CMV-associated TCRbeta sequences that the individual carried and the total number of productive distinct TCRbeta sequences. A beta-binomial model was reimplemented in Python, and scikit-learn random forests with default parameters were trained on data from the US cohort. Classifier performance on the Belgian cohort was summarized as median AUC with percentile confidence intervals calculated over 10,000 bootstrap iterations. TCRdb stores this immuneACCESS table with in-frame sequences only. Part of the clones is absent; in the studies checked, under half of the shortfall reflects unresolved V genes, and no reason is known for the rest. Clone size and V and J calls were adopted from that table, with D and trimming inferred from the DNA. Within this sample are tens of thousands of clones, with roughly 76% of them counted one time only. The top ten clonotypes cover around 4.3% of the sample.

This clone was detected only a few times. Its antigen specificity is not known. No much larger clonotype is one base removed from it; base qualities were not supplied. This chain is built from TRBV7-9 and TRBJ1-4, and possibly TRBD1, on 5 matching bases. The sample taken for sequencing was memory CD4+ T cells from blood. The TCR comes from an adult in good health and CMV-seropositive. The sequenced DNA is TGTGCCAGCAGCTCCGACCGGGGGGTGGGTGAAAAACTGTTTTTT. It translates to CASSSDRGVGEKLFF.